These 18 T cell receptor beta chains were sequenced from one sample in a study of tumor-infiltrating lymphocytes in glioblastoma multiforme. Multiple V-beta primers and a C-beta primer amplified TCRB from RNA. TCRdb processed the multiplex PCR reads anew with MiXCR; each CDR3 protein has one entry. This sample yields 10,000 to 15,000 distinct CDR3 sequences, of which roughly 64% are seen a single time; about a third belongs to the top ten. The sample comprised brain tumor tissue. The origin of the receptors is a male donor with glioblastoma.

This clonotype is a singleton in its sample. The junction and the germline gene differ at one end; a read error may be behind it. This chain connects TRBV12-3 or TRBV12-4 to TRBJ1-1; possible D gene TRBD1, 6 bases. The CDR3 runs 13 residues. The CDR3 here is CASSRDTKAEALF. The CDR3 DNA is TGTGCCAGCAGTCGGGACACCAAGGCTGAAGCTCTCTTT.

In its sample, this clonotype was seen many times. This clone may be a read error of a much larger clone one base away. CDR3 coding DNA: TGTGCCAGCAGCTTGGGGGAGGCTGAGACCCAGTACTTC. It specifies CASSLGEAETQYF. The V call is TRBV5-6, the J call TRBJ2-5; tentative D call: TRBD2 (6 bases). The V gene lost 0 bases and the J gene lost 5 bases, with 8 bases spanning the gap. Germline CDR1 reads SGHDT; CDR2 reads YYEEEE. The CDR3 has 13 residues.

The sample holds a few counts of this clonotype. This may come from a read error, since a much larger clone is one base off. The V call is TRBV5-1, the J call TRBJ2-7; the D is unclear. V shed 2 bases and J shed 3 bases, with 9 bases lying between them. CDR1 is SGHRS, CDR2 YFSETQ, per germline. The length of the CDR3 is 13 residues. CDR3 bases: TGCGCCAGCAGCTTACCTGGGAACTACGAGCAGTACTTC. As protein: CASSLPGNYEQYF.

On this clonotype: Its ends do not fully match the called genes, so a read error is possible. The CDR3 sequence: CASSYSTDQHQHF. In DNA form, the CDR3 reads TGTGCCAGCAGTTACTCGACCGATCAGCACCAGCATTTT. V usage is TRBV6-6 and J usage is TRBJ1-5; D gene unclear. In germline, CDR1 is MNHNY, CDR2 SVGAGI (reference sequence). The CDR3 sequence is 13 residues long.

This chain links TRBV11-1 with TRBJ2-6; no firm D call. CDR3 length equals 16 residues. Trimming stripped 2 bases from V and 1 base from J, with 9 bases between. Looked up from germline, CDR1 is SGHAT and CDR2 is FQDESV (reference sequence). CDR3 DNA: TGTGCCAGCAGCTTATTACGAAAATCTGGGGCCAACGTCCTGACTTTC. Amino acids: CASSLLRKSGANVLTF.

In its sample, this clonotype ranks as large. The CDR3 loop reads CASSFMGGGTEAFF. The DNA of the CDR3 is TGTGCCAGCAGCTTTATGGGAGGCGGTACTGAAGCTTTCTTT. The chain links TRBV11-2 to TRBJ1-1; D gene unclear. V shed 3 bases and J shed 5 bases, with 13 bases lying between them. Germline-derived CDR1 and CDR2 are SGHAT and FQNNGV. The CDR3 consists of 14 residues. Full variable domain (missing parts from reference TRBV11-2 and TRBJ1-1): EAGVAQSPRYKIIEKRQSVAFWCNPISGHATLYWYQQILGQGPKLLIQFQNNGVVDDSQLPKDRFSAERLKGVDSTLKIQPAKLEDSAVYLCASSFMGGGTEAFFGQGTRLTVV.

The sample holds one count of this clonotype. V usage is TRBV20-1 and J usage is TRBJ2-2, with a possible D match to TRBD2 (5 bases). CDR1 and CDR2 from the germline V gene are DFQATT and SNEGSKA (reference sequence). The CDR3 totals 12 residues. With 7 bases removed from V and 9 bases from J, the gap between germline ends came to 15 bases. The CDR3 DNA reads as TGCAGTGAAGCGGATGTGAACCGGGAGCTGTTTTTT. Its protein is CSEADVNRELFF.

The CDR3 DNA is TGTGCCAGCAGCCCAGCTATAGACAGGGGCACTGAAGCTTTCTTT. It encodes CASSPAIDRGTEAFF. The rearrangement links TRBV11-2 to TRBJ1-1; 8 positions agree with TRBD1. The V and J ends lost 5 bases and 4 bases, in that order; junction bases with no gene match: 9. The CDR3 is 15 residues long. Germline V gene lookup returns CDR1 SGHAT and CDR2 FQNNGV. The variable domain in full, completed from reference TRBV11-2 and TRBJ1-1, reads EAGVAQSPRYKIIEKRQSVAFWCNPISGHATLYWYQQILGQGPKLLIQFQNNGVVDDSQLPKDRFSAERLKGVDSTLKIQPAKLEDSAVYLCASSPAIDRGTEAFFGQGTRLTVV.

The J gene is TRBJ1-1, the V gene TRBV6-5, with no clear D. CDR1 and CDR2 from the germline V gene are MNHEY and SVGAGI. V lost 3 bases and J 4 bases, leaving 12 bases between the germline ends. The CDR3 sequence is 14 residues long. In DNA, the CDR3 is TGTGCCAGCAGTTATCAGGAAGAGGGCACTGAAGCTTTCTTT. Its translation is CASSYQEEGTEAFF.

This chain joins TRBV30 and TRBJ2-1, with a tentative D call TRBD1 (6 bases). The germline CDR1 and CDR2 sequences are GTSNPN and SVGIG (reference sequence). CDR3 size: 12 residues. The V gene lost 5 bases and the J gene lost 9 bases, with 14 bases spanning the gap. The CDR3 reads CAWWAGDAEQFF. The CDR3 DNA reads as TGTGCCTGGTGGGCAGGGGATGCTGAGCAGTTCTTC.

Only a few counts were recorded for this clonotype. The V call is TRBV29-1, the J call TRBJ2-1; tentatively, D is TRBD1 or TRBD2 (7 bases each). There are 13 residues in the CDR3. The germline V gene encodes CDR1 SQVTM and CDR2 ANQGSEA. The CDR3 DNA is TGCAATGCTTCCAGACAGGGAGGGAATGAGCAGTTCTTC. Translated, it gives CNASRQGGNEQFF.

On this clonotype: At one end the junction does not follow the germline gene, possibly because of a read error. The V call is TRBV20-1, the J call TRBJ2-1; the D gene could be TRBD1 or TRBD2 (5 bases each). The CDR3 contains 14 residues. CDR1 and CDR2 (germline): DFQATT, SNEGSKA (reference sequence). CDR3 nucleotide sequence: TGCAGTACTAGACACTACAGGCACTACAACAAGCAGTTCTTC. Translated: CSTRHYRHYNKQFF.

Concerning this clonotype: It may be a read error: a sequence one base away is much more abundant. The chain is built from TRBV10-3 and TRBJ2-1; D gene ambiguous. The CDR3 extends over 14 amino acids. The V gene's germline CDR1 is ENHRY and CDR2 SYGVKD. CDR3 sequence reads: CPTRSSFSYNEQFF. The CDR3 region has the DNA TGTCCCACCCGTTCGAGCTTCTCCTACAATGAGCAGTTCTTC.

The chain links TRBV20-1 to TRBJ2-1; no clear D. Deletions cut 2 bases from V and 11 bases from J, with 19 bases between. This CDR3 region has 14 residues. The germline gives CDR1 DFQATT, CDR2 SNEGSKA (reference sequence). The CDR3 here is CSARHYRHYNKQFF. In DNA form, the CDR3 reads TGCAGTGCTAGACACTACAGACACTACAACAAGCAGTTCTTC.

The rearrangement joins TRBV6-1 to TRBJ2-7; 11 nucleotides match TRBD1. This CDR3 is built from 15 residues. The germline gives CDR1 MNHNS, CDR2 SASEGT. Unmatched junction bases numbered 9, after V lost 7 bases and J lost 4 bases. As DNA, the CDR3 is TGTGCCAGCACTCCTAGGACAGGGGGCGAATACGAGCAGTACGTC. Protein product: CASTPRTGGEYEQYV.

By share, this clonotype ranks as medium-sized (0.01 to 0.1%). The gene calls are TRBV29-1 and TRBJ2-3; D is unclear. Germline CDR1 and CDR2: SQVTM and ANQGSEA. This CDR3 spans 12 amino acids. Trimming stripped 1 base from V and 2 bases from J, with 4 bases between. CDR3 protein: CSVEVATDTQYF. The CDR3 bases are TGCAGCGTTGAAGTCGCCACAGATACGCAGTATTTT.

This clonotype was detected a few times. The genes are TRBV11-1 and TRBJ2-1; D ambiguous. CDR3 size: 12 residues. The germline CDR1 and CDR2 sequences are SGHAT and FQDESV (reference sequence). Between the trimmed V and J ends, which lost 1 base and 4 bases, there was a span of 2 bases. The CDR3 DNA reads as TGTGCCAGCAGCTTAGTGTACAATGAGCAGTTCTTC. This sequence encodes CASSLVYNEQFF.

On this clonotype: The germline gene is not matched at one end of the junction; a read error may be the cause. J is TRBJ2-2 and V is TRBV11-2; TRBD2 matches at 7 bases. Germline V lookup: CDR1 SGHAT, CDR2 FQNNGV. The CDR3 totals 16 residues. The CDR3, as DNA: TGTGGCAGCAGTTTCCTCTCGGGCGGGAGCGCCGGGGAGCTATTTTTT. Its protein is CGSSFLSGGSAGELFF.